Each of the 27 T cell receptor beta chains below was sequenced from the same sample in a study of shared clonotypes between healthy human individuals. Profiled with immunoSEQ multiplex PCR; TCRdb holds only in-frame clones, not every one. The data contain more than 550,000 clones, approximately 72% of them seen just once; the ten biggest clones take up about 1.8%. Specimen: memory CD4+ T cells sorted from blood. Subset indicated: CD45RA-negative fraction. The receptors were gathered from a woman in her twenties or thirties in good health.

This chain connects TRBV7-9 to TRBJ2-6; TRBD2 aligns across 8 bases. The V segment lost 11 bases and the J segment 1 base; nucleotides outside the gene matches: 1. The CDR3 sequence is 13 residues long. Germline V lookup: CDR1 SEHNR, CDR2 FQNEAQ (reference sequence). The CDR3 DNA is TGTGCCGCGGGGGGTTCTGGGGCCAACGTCCTGACTTTC. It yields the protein CAAGGSGANVLTF.

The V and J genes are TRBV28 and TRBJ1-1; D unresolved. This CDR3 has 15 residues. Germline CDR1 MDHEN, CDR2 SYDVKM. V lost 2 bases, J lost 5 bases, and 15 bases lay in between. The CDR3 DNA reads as TGTGCCAGCAGTTTAGGGTCCGGCCCCAGGACTGAAGCTTTCTTT. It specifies CASSLGSGPRTEAFF.

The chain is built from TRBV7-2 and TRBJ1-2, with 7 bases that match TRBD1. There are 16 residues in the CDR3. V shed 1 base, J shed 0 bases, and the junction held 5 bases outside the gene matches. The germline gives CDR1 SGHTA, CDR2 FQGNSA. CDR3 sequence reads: CASSLGTGAPNYGYTF. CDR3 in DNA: TGTGCCAGCAGCTTAGGAACAGGGGCCCCTAACTATGGCTACACCTTC.

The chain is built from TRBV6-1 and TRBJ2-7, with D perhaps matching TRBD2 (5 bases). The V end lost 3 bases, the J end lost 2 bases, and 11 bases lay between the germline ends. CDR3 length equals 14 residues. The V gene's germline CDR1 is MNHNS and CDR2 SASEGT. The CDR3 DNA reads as TGTGCCAGCAGTGAGGGCTCAGCGGCCTACGAGCAGTACTTC. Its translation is CASSEGSAAYEQYF.

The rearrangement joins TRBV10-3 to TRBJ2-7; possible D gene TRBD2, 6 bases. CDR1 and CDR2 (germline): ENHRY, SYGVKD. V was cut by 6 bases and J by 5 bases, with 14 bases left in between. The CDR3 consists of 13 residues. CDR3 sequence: CAISIVWTNEQYF. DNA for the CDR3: TGTGCCATCAGCATCGTTTGGACTAACGAGCAGTACTTC.

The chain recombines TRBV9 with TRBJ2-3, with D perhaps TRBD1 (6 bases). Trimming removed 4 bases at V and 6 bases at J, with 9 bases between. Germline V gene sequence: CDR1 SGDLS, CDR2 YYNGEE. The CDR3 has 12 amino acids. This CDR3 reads CASSRQADTQYF. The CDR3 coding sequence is TGTGCCAGCAGCCGACAGGCGGATACGCAGTATTTT.

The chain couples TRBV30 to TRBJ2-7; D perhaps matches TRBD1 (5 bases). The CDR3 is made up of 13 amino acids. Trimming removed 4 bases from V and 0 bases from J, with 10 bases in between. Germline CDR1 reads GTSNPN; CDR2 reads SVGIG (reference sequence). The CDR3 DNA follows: TGTGCCTGGAAACCAGGGTACTCCTACGAGCAGTACTTC. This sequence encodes CAWKPGYSYEQYF. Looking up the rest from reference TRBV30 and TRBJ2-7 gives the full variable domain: SQTIHQWPATLVQPVGSPLSLECTVEGTSNPNLYWYRQAAGRGLQLLFYSVGIGQISSEVPQNLSASRPQDRQFILSSKKLLLSDSGFYLCAWKPGYSYEQYFGPGTRLTVT.

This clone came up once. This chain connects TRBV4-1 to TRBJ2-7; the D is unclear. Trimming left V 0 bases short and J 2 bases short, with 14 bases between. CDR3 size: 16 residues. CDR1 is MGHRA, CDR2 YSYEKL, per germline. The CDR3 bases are TGCGCCAGCAGCCAAGATCAGGCGAGCCTGGCCTACGAGCAGTACTTC. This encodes CASSQDQASLAYEQYF.

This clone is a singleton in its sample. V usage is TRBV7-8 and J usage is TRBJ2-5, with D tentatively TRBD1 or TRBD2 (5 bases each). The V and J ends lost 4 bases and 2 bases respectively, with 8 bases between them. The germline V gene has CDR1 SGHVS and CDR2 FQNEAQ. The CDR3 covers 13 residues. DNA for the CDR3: TGTGCCAGCAGCTACTGGGGGCAAGAGACCCAGTACTTC. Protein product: CASSYWGQETQYF. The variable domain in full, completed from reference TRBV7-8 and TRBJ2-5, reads GAGVSQSPRYKVAKRGQDVALRCDPISGHVSLFWYQQALGQGPEFLTYFQNEAQLDKSGLPSDRFFAERPEGSVSTLKIQRTQQEDSAVYLCASSYWGQETQYFGPGTRLLVL.

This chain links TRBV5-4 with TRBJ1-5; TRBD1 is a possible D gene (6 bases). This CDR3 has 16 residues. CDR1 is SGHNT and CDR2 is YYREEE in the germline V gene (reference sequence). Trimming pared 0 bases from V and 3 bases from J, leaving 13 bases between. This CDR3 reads CASSLDRGQPNQPQHF. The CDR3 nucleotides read TGTGCCAGCAGCTTGGACCGGGGGCAGCCCAATCAGCCCCAGCATTTT.

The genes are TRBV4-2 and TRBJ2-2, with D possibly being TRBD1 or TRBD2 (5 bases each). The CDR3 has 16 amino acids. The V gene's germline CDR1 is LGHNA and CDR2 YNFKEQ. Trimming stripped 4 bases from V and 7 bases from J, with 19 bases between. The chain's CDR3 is CASSPGSGDALGELFF. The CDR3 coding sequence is TGTGCCAGCAGCCCAGGGAGCGGAGACGCCCTCGGGGAGCTGTTTTTT.

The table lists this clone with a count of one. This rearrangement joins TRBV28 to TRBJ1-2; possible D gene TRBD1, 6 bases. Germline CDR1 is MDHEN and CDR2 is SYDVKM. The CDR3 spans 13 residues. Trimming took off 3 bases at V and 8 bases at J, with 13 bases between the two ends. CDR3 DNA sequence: TGTGCCAGCAGTTTTACAGGGTTCTTGGGCTACACCTTC. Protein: CASSFTGFLGYTF.

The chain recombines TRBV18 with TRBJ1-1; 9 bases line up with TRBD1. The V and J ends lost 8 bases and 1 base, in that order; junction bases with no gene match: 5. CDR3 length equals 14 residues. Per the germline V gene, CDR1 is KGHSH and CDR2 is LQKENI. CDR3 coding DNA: TGTGCCAGCACGGACAGGGGTGGGAACACTGAAGCTTTCTTT. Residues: CASTDRGGNTEAFF.

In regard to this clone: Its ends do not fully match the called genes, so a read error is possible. CDR3: CVSSHPVGETQYF. CDR3 DNA: TGTGTCAGCAGCCATCCTGTAGGGGAGACCCAGTACTTC. V gene TRBV5-8 combines with J gene TRBJ2-5, with unresolved D. CDR3 length equals 13 residues. Germline assignment: CDR1 SGHTS and CDR2 YDEGEE.

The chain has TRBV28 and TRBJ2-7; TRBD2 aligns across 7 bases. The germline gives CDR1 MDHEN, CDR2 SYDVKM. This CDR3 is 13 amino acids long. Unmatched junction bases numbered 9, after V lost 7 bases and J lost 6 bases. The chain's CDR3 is CASTGGRGREQYF. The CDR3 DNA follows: TGTGCCAGCACGGGGGGTCGCGGCCGCGAGCAGTACTTC.

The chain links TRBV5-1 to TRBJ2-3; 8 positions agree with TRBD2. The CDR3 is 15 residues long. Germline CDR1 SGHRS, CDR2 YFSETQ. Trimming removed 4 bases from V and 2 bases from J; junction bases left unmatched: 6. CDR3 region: CASSDGTRVTDTQYF. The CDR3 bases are TGCGCCAGCAGCGACGGGACTAGAGTCACAGATACGCAGTATTTT.

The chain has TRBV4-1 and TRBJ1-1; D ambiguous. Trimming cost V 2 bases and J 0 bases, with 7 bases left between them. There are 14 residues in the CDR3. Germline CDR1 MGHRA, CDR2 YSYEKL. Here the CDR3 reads CASSQNRLNTEAFF. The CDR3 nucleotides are TGCGCCAGCAGCCAAAATCGGCTGAACACTGAAGCTTTCTTT.

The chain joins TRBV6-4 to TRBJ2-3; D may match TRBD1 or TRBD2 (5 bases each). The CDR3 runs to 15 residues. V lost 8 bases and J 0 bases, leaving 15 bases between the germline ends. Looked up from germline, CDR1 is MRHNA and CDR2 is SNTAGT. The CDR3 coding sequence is TGTGCCAGCTCTTCGGGGACGGGAAGCACAGATACGCAGTATTTT. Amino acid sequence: CASSSGTGSTDTQYF.

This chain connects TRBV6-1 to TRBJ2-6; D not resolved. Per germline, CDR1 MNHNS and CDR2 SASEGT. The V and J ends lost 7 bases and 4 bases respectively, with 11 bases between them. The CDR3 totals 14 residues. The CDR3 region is CASTLSSGANVLTF. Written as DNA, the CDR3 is TGTGCCAGCACGTTGTCGTCCGGGGCCAACGTCCTGACTTTC.

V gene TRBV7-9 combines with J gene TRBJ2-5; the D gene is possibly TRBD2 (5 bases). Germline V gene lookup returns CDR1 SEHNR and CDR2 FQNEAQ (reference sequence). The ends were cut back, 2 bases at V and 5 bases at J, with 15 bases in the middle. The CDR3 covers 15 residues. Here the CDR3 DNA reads TGTGCCAGCAGCTTACGGCTACCACGAGGGGAGACCCAGTACTTC. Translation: CASSLRLPRGETQYF.

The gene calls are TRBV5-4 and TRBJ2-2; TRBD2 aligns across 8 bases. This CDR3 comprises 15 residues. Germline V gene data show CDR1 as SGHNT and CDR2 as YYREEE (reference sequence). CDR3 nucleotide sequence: TGTACACTGGGTCGAAGCGGGAGTGGAACCGGGGAGCTGTTTTTT. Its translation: CTLGRSGSGTGELFF.

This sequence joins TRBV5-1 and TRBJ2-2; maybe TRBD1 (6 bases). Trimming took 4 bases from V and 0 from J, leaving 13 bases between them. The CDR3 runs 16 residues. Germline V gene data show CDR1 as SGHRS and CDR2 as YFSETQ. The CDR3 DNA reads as TGCGCCAGCAGCCGCCGGGACACAACGAACACCGGGGAGCTGTTTTTT. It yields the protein CASSRRDTTNTGELFF.

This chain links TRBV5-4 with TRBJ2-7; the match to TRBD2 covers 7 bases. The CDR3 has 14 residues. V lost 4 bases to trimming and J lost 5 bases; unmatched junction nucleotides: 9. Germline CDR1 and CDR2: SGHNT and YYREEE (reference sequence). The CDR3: CASSLGGGADEQYF. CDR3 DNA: TGTGCCAGCAGCCTGGGGGGAGGGGCAGACGAGCAGTACTTC.

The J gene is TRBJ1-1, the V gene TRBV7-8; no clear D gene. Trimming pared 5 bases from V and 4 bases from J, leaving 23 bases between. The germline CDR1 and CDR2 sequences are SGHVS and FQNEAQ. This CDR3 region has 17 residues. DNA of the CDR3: TGTGCCAGCAGCCCCGTGGGAGTGGGGTTGGGTGGCACTGAAGCTTTCTTT. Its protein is CASSPVGVGLGGTEAFF.

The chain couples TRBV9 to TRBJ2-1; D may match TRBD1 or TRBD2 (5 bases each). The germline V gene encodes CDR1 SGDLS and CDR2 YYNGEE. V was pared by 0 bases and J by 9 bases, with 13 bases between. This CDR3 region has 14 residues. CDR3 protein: CASSVGGAWGEQFF. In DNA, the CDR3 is TGTGCCAGCAGCGTAGGAGGGGCCTGGGGTGAGCAGTTCTTC.

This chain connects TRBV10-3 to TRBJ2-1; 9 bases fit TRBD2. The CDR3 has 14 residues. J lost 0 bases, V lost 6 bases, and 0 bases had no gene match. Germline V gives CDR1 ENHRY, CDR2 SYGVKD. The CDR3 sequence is CAIRTSGSYNEQFF. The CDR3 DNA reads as TGTGCCATCAGGACTAGCGGCTCCTACAATGAGCAGTTCTTC.

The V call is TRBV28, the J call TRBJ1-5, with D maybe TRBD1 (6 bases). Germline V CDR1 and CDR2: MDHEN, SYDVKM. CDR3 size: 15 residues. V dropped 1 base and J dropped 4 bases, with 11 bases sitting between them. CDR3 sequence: CASSLFAGANQPQHF. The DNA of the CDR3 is TGTGCCAGCAGTTTATTCGCAGGGGCGAATCAGCCCCAGCATTTT.